This T cell receptor beta chain was documented in a study of CD4 T cells in relation to SARS-CoV-2 and coronaviruses. Study details: PBMCs were cultured with antigen for nine to eleven days before TCR beta sequencing.

This CDR3 comprises 14 residues. Trimming stripped 6 bases from V and 1 base from J, with 13 bases between. Germline-derived CDR1 and CDR2 are SQVTM and ANQGSEA. CEF-cultured naive and memory CD4+ T cell DNA got survey-level sequencing. Assay: immunoSEQ multiplex PCR; the TCRdb copy retains only in-frame clones and omits some. The sample yields around 41,000 clones, approximately 84% seen once. In regard to this clone: Its antigen is currently unknown.

More than 7.5 x 10^4 naive or memory CD4+ cells were cultured with CEF peptides for under twelve days. The sequence came from an adult with COVID-19. V usage is TRBV29-1 and J usage is TRBJ2-1; D is possibly TRBD1 (5 bases). The material sequenced was naive CD4+ T cells from PBMCs, cultured in vitro. Subset here: naive CD4+ T cells isolated by negative enrichment. This chain's CDR3 is CSVADSFSYNEQFF. Here the CDR3 DNA reads TGCAGCGTCGCAGACAGCTTTTCCTACAATGAGCAGTTCTTC.